A selection of T cell receptor beta chains follows, all from one sample in a study of sequential checkpoint blockade in melanoma. Profiling relied on immunoSEQ multiplex PCR, and the TCRdb table lists in-frame clones only, not all of them. The data show about 11,000 clones, roughly 81% seen once. The source material was CD8+ T cells sorted from blood (inferred from file names), sampled from a patient given nivolumab and ipilimumab in sequence. Receptor source: a human donor with melanoma. Both conserved end residues are part of each CDR3. The order of the fields is clone size, V gene, J gene, D gene, CDR3 protein, CDR3 DNA. The D gene is left open where the match is weak. Rows give clone size only sometimes, using once, few, many, or a class for an expanded clone.

>large|TRBV11-2|TRBJ1-1|-
CASSFGQEAFF
TGTGCCAGCAGCTTTGGACAAGAAGCTTTCTTT
>-|TRBV5-1|TRBJ2-2|-
CASSFTSNTGELFF
TGCGCCAGCAGCTTCACATCGAACACCGGGGAGCTGTTTTTT
>-|TRBV9|TRBJ1-5|-
CASSTGMGNQPQHF
TGTGCCAGCAGCACAGGGATGGGCAATCAGCCCCAGCATTTT
>-|TRBV4-1|TRBJ2-3|TRBD2
CASSPPTSGSADTQYF
TGCGCCAGCAGCCCGCCGACTAGCGGGAGTGCAGATACGCAGTATTTT
>-|TRBV19|TRBJ2-7|-
CASSIGSSETYEQYF
TGTGCCAGTAGTATCGGGTCTAGCGAGACCTACGAGCAGTACTTC
>-|TRBV5-1|TRBJ2-3|TRBD1
CASSLGQGATDTQYF
TGCGCCAGCAGCCTGGGACAGGGGGCGACAGATACGCAGTATTTT
>-|TRBV5-1|TRBJ2-7|TRBD2
CASREGLAEAYEQYF
TGCGCCAGCAGGGAAGGACTAGCGGAGGCCTACGAGCAGTACTTC
>-|TRBV29-1|TRBJ2-3|TRBD1
CSVGTGVSLTDTQYF
TGCAGCGTGGGTACAGGGGTATCACTCACAGATACGCAGTATTTT
>-|TRBV27|TRBJ1-5|-
CASSLKFQVHQPQHF
TGTGCCAGCAGTTTAAAGTTCCAGGTCCATCAGCCCCAGCATTTT
>-|TRBV7-2|TRBJ1-1|TRBD1
CASSLGTGGYTEAFF
TGTGCCAGCAGCCTAGGGACAGGGGGGTACACTGAAGCTTTCTTT
>-|TRBV2|TRBJ2-7|TRBD1
CASSTSRTGASYEQYF
TGTGCCAGCAGTACCAGTCGGACAGGAGCTTCCTACGAGCAGTACTTC
>-|TRBV9|TRBJ1-2|TRBD1
CASSTRDSPNYGYTF
TGTGCCAGCAGCACCCGGGACAGCCCTAACTATGGCTACACCTTC
>-|TRBV19|TRBJ2-7|-
CASSASVGSSYEQYF
TGTGCCAGTAGTGCGTCCGTAGGGAGCTCCTACGAGCAGTACTTC
>once|TRBV7-2|TRBJ2-1|TRBD2
CASSTLGGGNEQFF
TGTGCCAGCAGCACCCTGGGGGGGGGCAATGAGCAGTTCTTC
>-|TRBV2|TRBJ2-7|-
CANLVEGHLRFSYEQYF
TGTGCCAACCTGGTCGAGGGACACCTACGTTTCTCCTACGAGCAGTACTTC
>-|TRBV5-1|TRBJ2-7|TRBD1
CASSFTGGFYEQYF
TGCGCCAGCAGCTTTACAGGGGGCTTCTACGAGCAGTACTTC
>-|TRBV27|TRBJ1-6|TRBD1
CASSPGTGNSPLHF
TGTGCCAGCAGTCCGGGGACAGGGAATTCACCCCTCCACTTT
>-|TRBV29-1|TRBJ2-5|TRBD2
CSAGVRLAGETQYF
TGCAGCGCCGGGGTTCGGCTAGCGGGAGAGACCCAGTACTTC
>-|TRBV5-1|TRBJ1-4|-
CASSLAFRVFGNEKLFF
TGCGCCAGCAGCTTGGCTTTCAGGGTGTTTGGTAACGAAAAACTGTTTTTT
>-|TRBV10-3|TRBJ2-6|-
CAISESRASSGANVLTF
TGTGCCATCAGTGAGTCGAGGGCTAGCTCTGGGGCCAACGTCCTGACTTTC
>-|TRBV5-1|TRBJ1-1|TRBD1
CASSTDRFMNTEAFF
TGCGCCAGCAGCACGGACAGGTTCATGAACACTGAAGCTTTCTTT
>few|TRBV4-1|TRBJ1-3|-
CASSQVRSGNTIYF
TGCGCCAGCAGCCAAGTTCGCTCTGGAAACACCATATATTTT
>-|TRBV6-6|TRBJ2-7|TRBD2
CASSYSPSGPYEQYF
TGTGCCAGCAGTTACTCCCCTAGCGGACCCTACGAGCAGTACTTC
>-|TRBV4-1|TRBJ1-2|-
CASSQVRGNYGYTF
TGCGCCAGCAGCCAAGTGAGAGGGAACTATGGCTACACCTTC
>-|TRBV6-1|TRBJ1-2|-
CASSGTANYGYTF
TGTGCCAGCAGTGGGACAGCTAACTATGGCTACACCTTC
>-|TRBV11-2|TRBJ2-3|TRBD1
CASSYGTGTDTQYF
TGTGCCAGCAGCTACGGGACAGGCACAGATACGCAGTATTTT
>once|TRBV30|TRBJ2-7|-
CARTHLRGRLQIPYEQYF
TGTGCCCGGACCCACCTGCGGGGAAGACTACAAATTCCCTACGAGCAGTACTTC
>-|TRBV27|TRBJ1-2|TRBD1
CASSFGQGAYGYTF
TGTGCCAGCAGTTTCGGACAGGGTGCCTATGGCTACACCTTC
>-|TRBV7-6|TRBJ2-5|-
CASSLVGETQYF
TGTGCCAGCAGCTTAGTCGGAGAGACCCAGTACTTC